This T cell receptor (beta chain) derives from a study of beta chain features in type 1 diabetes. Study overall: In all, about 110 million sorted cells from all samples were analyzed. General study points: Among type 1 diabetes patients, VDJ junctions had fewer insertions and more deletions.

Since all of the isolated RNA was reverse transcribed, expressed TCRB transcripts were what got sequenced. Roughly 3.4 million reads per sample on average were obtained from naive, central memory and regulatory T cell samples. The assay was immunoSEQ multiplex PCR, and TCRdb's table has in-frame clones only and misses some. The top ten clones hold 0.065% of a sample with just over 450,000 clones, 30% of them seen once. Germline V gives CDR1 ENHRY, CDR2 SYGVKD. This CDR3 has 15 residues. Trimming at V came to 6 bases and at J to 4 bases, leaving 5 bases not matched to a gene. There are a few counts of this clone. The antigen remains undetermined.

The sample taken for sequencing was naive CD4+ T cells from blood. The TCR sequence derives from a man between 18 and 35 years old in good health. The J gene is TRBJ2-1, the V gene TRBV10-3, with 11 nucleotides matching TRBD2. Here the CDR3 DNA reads TGTGCCATCAGAGAACTAGCGGGAGCGTACAATGAGCAGTTCTTC. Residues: CAIRELAGAYNEQFF.